The TCR beta chain under discussion was sequenced for a study of shared clonotypes between healthy human individuals (dated by TCRdb to the early 2020s). About the full investigation: The cohort included three men and a couple of women between 18 and 49 years of age. To estimate repertoire size and how much clonotypes are shared between individuals, the study performed deep sequencing of blood TCR repertoires from 4 to 6 healthy adults. To increase sequencing depth and limit assay-specific biases, different laboratories used diverse techniques to prepare libraries and sequence TCR repertoires. Between about 0.94 and 8.9 billion PBMCs per donor were obtained by leukapheresis.

Using the deep immunoSEQ assay, multiplex PCR amplified TCR CDR3 regions from genomic DNA. Extracted genomic DNA from each cell subset was distributed evenly across all wells of several immunoSEQ 96-well plates, and each plate was treated as a replicate. Each replicate PCR for unsorted PBMC received roughly 300 ng genomic DNA, equal to 30,000 to 35,000 T cell genomes. Ten immunoSEQ deep assay plates were used to sequence unsorted PBMC genomic DNA. Purified libraries were measured with a Qubit 3.0 fluorometer, size-checked on a Bioanalyzer 2100, and measured again with the KAPA Library Quantification kit. A separate single-read 150-cycle Illumina NextSeq 550 flow cell was used to sequence each immunoSEQ 96-well plate. Regarding the original processing steps: Because only junctional sequences without quality scores were contained in the immunoSEQ output, filtering matching that applied to full-length reads could not be performed. Sequences were annotated with PyIR, a Python wrapper for IgBLAST v1.9, using IMGT germline references to assign V/J genes and CDR3. Reads with weak V/J assignments (E-value above 1e-6), missing CDR3, stop codons, out-of-frame junctions, or ambiguous translated residues were removed. A V3J clonotype was defined by an identical inferred V gene, J gene, and CDR3 amino acid sequence. Percentage overlap between repertoires was computed as shared unique clonotypes divided by the size of the smaller repertoire. RTK rarefaction, the Chao1 estimator, and Recon v2.1 estimates of unobserved clonotypes were used to assess repertoire richness. TCRdb's version of the immuneACCESS table is confined to in-frame rearrangements and falls short of the full clone set. An unresolved V gene accounts for under half of the shortfall where checked; the remainder is of unknown origin. V and J calls and clone size follow that table, whereas D and trimming were derived from the DNA. A total of around 530,000 clones appear in this sample, just over 75% of them only once. The ten largest make up about 12% of the sample.

The donors were healthy, HIV-negative adults who had no recently reported acute infections or vaccinations. Every donor was a Caucasian adult residing in Nashville, Tennessee, USA. For unsorted samples, tens of millions of PBMCs were counted, and genomic DNA was extracted using the QIAamp DNA Blood Mini kit. After blood collection by leukapheresis, PBMCs were isolated using Ficoll-Histopaque density gradient centrifugation and then cryopreserved in the vapor phase of liquid nitrogen. CDR1 and CDR2 (SGHRS, YFSETQ) derive from the germline V gene. The CDR3 covers 14 residues, taking in both the cysteine and the phenylalanine. Here the CDR3 DNA is all that survives: 42 bases in frame from base 1. Germline trimming: 3 bases from V, 7 bases from J; junction bases outside gene matches: 7. This clone was seen a handful of times. The antigen it binds to is not known. No quality values exist for individual bases; no much larger clone is one base distant.

Study-wide conclusions, independent of this receptor: Sampling was restricted to blood, and TCR repertoires in tissue are likely to differ from TCR repertoires in blood. Pairwise subsampling led to the expectation that sequencing depth would affect the degree of clonotype sharing among donors. The small number of donors limited the genetic and exposure-history diversity represented.

The specimen sequenced was PBMCs. This clonotype was obtained from a woman aged 40 to 50 in good health. Some clones in this sample may be carry-over from other donors' samples. The rearranged segments are TRBV5-1 and TRBJ2-7, with 10 middle bases fitting TRBD2. The sequenced DNA: TGCGCCAGCAGCTGGGCTAGCGGGAGTAGGGAGCAGTACTTC. Its amino acids are CASSWASGSREQYF.